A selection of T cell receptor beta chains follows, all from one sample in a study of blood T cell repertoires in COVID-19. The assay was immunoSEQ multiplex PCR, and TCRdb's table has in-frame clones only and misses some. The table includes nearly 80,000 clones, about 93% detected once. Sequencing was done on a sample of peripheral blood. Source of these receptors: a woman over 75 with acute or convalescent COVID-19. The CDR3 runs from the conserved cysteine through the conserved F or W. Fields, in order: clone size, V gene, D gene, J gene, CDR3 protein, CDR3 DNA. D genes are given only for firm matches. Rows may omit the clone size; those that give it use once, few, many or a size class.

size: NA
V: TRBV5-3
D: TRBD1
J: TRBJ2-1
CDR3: CARSLRDRVYNEQFF
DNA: TGTGCCAGAAGCCTCCGGGACAGGGTCTACAATGAGCAGTTCTTC

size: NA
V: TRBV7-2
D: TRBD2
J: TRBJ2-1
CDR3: CASSEMGLAGRISLNEQFF
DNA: TGTGCCAGCAGCGAAATGGGACTAGCGGGGAGAATCTCCCTGAATGAGCAGTTCTTC

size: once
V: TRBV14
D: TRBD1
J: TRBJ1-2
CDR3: CASSPDRNYGYTF
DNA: TGTGCCAGCAGCCCGGACAGGAACTATGGCTACACCTTC

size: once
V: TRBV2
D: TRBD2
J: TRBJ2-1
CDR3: CASRRRSLAGLNEQFF
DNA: TGTGCCAGCAGGCGAAGGTCTCTAGCGGGACTCAATGAGCAGTTCTTC

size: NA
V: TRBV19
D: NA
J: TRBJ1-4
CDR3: CASSISGRGDEKLFF
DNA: TGTGCCAGTAGTATTTCGGGGCGCGGGGATGAAAAACTGTTTTTT

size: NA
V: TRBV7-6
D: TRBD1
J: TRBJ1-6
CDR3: CASRETGAIRSPLHF
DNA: TGTGCCAGCAGGGAGACAGGGGCGATAAGGTCACCCCTCCACTTT

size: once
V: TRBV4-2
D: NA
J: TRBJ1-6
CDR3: CASSQESEGSPLHF
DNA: TGTGCCAGCAGCCAAGAATCCGAGGGTTCACCCCTCCACTTT

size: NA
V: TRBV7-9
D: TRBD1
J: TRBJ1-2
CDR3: CASSSDRKLDRANYGYTF
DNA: TGTGCCAGCAGCTCAGACCGCAAATTAGACAGGGCGAACTATGGCTACACCTTC

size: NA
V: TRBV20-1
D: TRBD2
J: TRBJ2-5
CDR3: CSASFAGGQETQYF
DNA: TGCAGTGCTAGTTTTGCGGGAGGGCAAGAGACCCAGTACTTC

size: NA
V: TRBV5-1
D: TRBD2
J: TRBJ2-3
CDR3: CASSPGSGRAPDTQYF
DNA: TGCGCCAGCAGCCCTGGGAGCGGGAGGGCCCCAGATACGCAGTATTTT

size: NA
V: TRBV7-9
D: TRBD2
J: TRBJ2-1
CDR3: CASSLVLAGGHNEQFF
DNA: TGTGCCAGCAGCTTAGTACTAGCGGGAGGGCACAATGAGCAGTTCTTC

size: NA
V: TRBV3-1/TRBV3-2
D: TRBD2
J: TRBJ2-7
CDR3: CASSQGTSGSSEQYF
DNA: TGTGCCAGCAGCCAAGGGACTAGCGGGAGTAGTGAGCAGTACTTC

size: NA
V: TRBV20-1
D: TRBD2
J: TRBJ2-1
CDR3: CSASTASGVRSDEQFF
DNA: TGCAGTGCTAGTACGGCTAGCGGGGTAAGAAGTGATGAGCAGTTCTTC

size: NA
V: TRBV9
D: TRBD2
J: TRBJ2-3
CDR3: CASSPPIGTTSSDTQYF
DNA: TGTGCCAGCAGCCCCCCAATTGGGACTACCTCTTCAGATACGCAGTATTTT

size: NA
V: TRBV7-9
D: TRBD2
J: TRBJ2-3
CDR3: CASSPSGRGADTQYF
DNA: TGTGCCAGCAGTCCTAGCGGGAGAGGCGCAGATACGCAGTATTTT

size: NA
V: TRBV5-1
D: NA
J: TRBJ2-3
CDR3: CASSWRDLTDTQYF
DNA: TGCGCCAGCAGTTGGCGGGATCTCACAGATACGCAGTATTTT